Listed below are T cell receptor beta chains from one sample, sequenced in a study of PD-L1 blockade in urothelial cancer. Clones were sequenced by immunoSEQ multiplex PCR, and TCRdb holds only the in-frame ones, with some missing. Here the sample spans about 100,000 clones, roughly nine tenths being singletons. This sample comprised PBMCs, obtained around atezolizumab (anti-PD-L1) treatment. Every receptor here comes from a woman aged 80 or over with urothelial cancer. Each CDR3 is given with its conserved first and last residue. A D gene is named only where the DNA matches it firmly. Size is omitted from some rows. Given values are once, few, many or a class for expanded clones.

TRBJ2-1,TRBV7-6,NA,NA,TGTGCCAGCAGCACGCTAGCGTACCCCTCCTACAATGAGCAGTTCTTC,CASSTLAYPSYNEQFF
TRBJ2-7,TRBV29-1,NA,NA,TGCAGCGTAGGTCAGGGTATCTACGAGCAGTACTTC,CSVGQGIYEQYF
TRBJ1-2,TRBV6-6,NA,few,TGTGCCAGCCGGGACGGGGGTTATGGCTACACCTTC,CASRDGGYGYTF
TRBJ1-2,TRBV29-1,NA,NA,TGCAGCGTTGTTGGGGGCAACTATGGCTACACCTTC,CSVVGGNYGYTF
TRBJ2-2,TRBV15,NA,NA,TGTGCCACCAGCAGAGATTTTCTGAACACCGGGGAGCTGTTTTTT,CATSRDFLNTGELFF
TRBJ2-3,TRBV19,NA,NA,TGTGCCAGTAGCCCGACTAGGACAGATACGCAGTATTTT,CASSPTRTDTQYF
TRBJ1-1,TRBV28,NA,NA,TGTGCCAGCAGTTTACCTCGGGGGGGGACTGAAGCTTTCTTT,CASSLPRGGTEAFF
TRBJ2-1,TRBV19,TRBD2,NA,TGTGCCAGTAGTATAGAGGGAGGGAGCTCCTACAATGAGCAGTTCTTC,CASSIEGGSSYNEQFF
TRBJ1-2,TRBV9,NA,NA,TGTGCCAGCAGCGTGGCCCTGGACAGCCCGTGGGGCTACACCTTC,CASSVALDSPWGYTF
TRBJ1-1,TRBV10-3,NA,NA,TGTGCCATCAGTGAGATTGGGGGCGCGGCGAACACTGAAGCTTTCTTT,CAISEIGGAANTEAFF
TRBJ2-7,TRBV7-2,NA,NA,TGTGCCAGCAGCTCACAAAATTACGAGCAGTACTTC,CASSSQNYEQYF
TRBJ2-5,TRBV9,NA,NA,TGTGCCAGCAGCGCCAGACAAGAGACCCAGTACTTC,CASSARQETQYF
TRBJ2-5,TRBV5-6,TRBD2,NA,TGTGCCAGCAAGCCCTCCAAGCGGGAGGCCTTGTACCAAGAGACCCAGTACTTC,CASKPSKREALYQETQYF
TRBJ1-1,TRBV6-1,NA,NA,TGTGCCAGCAGTGATCGTCGGGGAGCGGAAGGTGAAGCTTTCTTT,CASSDRRGAEGEAFF
TRBJ2-2,TRBV19,TRBD2,NA,TGTGCCAGTAGACTAGCGGCGAACACCGGGGAGCTGTTTTTT,CASRLAANTGELFF
TRBJ1-5,TRBV28,NA,NA,TGTGCCAGCAGTTCACAGAATCAGCCCCAGCATTTT,CASSSQNQPQHF
TRBJ2-2,TRBV9,TRBD2,once,TGTGCCAGCAGCGATAGCGGGTCGAACACCGGGGAGCTGTTTTTT,CASSDSGSNTGELFF
TRBJ2-7,TRBV28,TRBD1,once,TGTGCCAGCAGTTGGCTAACCAGGGGGAACTCCTACGAGCAGTACTTC,CASSWLTRGNSYEQYF
TRBJ1-5,TRBV28,NA,NA,TGTGCCAGCAGTTTAGGGGGCGCGAGGGGCGTCCGGCCCCAGCATTTT,CASSLGGARGVRPQHF
TRBJ2-5,TRBV19,NA,NA,TGTGCCAGCTCCCCAGGGGCCACTTGGGAGACCCAGTACTTC,CASSPGATWETQYF
TRBJ1-5,TRBV7-8,NA,NA,TGTGCCAGCAGCTTATGGTCTCAGGGAAGCAATCAGCCCCAGCATTTT,CASSLWSQGSNQPQHF
TRBJ1-4,TRBV28,TRBD1,NA,TGTGCCAGCAGTTTAGGGGACAGGGGGTGGGAAAAACTGTTTTTT,CASSLGDRGWEKLFF
TRBJ2-3,TRBV5-1,TRBD2,NA,TGCGCCAGCAGCCGACTAGCGGGAGGGGCAGATACGCAGTATTTT,CASSRLAGGADTQYF
TRBJ1-1,TRBV6-5,TRBD1,NA,TGTGCCAGCAGTTACTCACCATCTAAAGTCGGGACAGAGGCTTTCTTT,CASSYSPSKVGTEAFF
TRBJ2-2,TRBV27,TRBD2,NA,TGTGCCAGCAGGGCCTTCCTAGCGGGGGTCACCGGGGAGCTGTTTTTT,CASRAFLAGVTGELFF
TRBJ2-3,TRBV5-1,TRBD2,NA,TGCGCCAGCAGCTTGGCCGCGGGAGCGACAGATACGCAGTATTTT,CASSLAAGATDTQYF
TRBJ2-7,TRBV30,TRBD2,NA,TGTGCCTGGAGTTCTACCAGGACTAGCGGGATTCTTCACGAGCAGTACTTC,CAWSSTRTSGILHEQYF
TRBJ2-3,TRBV5-4,TRBD2,few,TGTGCCAGCAGCCTGAAACTAGCGGGCCGCACAGATACGCAGTATTTT,CASSLKLAGRTDTQYF
TRBJ2-2,TRBV30,TRBD2,NA,TGTGCCTGGAGTGTACGAAATTCCGGGAGGGACACCGGGGAGCTGTTTTTT,CAWSVRNSGRDTGELFF
TRBJ1-5,TRBV19,TRBD1,NA,TGTGCCAGTAGTATCCCCGGACAGGGAGGTTTTCAGCCCCAGCATTTT,CASSIPGQGGFQPQHF
TRBJ2-1,TRBV9,TRBD2,NA,TGTGCCAGCAGCGGAACTAGCGTTTCTCACAATGAGCAGTTCTTC,CASSGTSVSHNEQFF
TRBJ1-5,TRBV27,NA,NA,TGTGCCAGCAGTACGGGCCGGGGGCAGCCCCAGCATTTT,CASSTGRGQPQHF
TRBJ1-1,TRBV10-3,TRBD1,NA,TGTGCCATCAGGGGGGACAGGAACACTGAAGCTTTCTTT,CAIRGDRNTEAFF
TRBJ1-1,TRBV6-1,TRBD1,NA,TGTGCCAGCAGCCGGACAGGGGAGAACACTGAAGCTTTCTTT,CASSRTGENTEAFF
TRBJ1-4,TRBV6-1,NA,NA,TGTGCCAGCAGTGAAGAGGGCCAGGGGTATGAAAAACTGTTTTTT,CASSEEGQGYEKLFF
TRBJ1-2,TRBV6-6,TRBD1,once,TGTGCCAGCAGTTACCCGATCCGACAGGGAGTGGATGGCTACACCTTC,CASSYPIRQGVDGYTF
TRBJ2-3,TRBV5-1,TRBD2,NA,TGCGCCAGCAGCTTGGAGTCTAGCGGGGCAGATACGCAGTATTTT,CASSLESSGADTQYF
TRBJ1-5,TRBV29-1,TRBD1,NA,TGCAGCGTTGCCGCCGGGACAGGAGATCAGCCCCAGCATTTT,CSVAAGTGDQPQHF
TRBJ1-2,TRBV9,NA,NA,TGTGCCAGCAGCGTAGACCCCAGGCAGGACTATGGCTACACCTTC,CASSVDPRQDYGYTF
TRBJ2-1,TRBV19,NA,NA,TGTGCCAGTAGAATAGGGAGTCGCCTACCTGAGCAGTTCTTC,CASRIGSRLPEQFF
TRBJ2-7,TRBV2,NA,NA,TGTGCCAGCAATCTCGAGGGGGCCTACGAGCAGTACTTC,CASNLEGAYEQYF
TRBJ2-1,TRBV2,NA,NA,TGTGCCAGCAGTGGAGGGAGCTCCTACAATGAGCAGTTCTTC,CASSGGSSYNEQFF
TRBJ2-5,TRBV2,TRBD2,NA,TGTGCCAGCGGCTTATCGGGGGGGCGGGAGACCCAGTACTTC,CASGLSGGRETQYF
TRBJ1-3,TRBV18,NA,NA,TGTGCCAGCTCACCTTGGACAGTCTCTGGAAACACCATATATTTT,CASSPWTVSGNTIYF
TRBJ2-2,TRBV6-1,NA,NA,TGTGCCAGCAGTGAAGTTCGACAGGTAACCGGGGAGCTGTTTTTT,CASSEVRQVTGELFF
TRBJ2-4,TRBV27,NA,NA,TGTGCCAGCAGTTTATCAGTGACAGAAGCCAAAAACATTCAGTACTTC,CASSLSVTEAKNIQYF
TRBJ2-5,TRBV6-5,TRBD2,NA,TGTGCCAGCCAGCGGGAGGTTCAAGAGACCCAGTACTTC,CASQREVQETQYF
TRBJ2-7,TRBV25-1,NA,NA,TGTGCCAGCAGCGGAAGACACAGGAGCTCCTACGAGCAGTACTTC,CASSGRHRSSYEQYF
TRBJ2-7,TRBV9,TRBD2,NA,TGTGCCAGCAGCGTAGGAGCGGGAGCCACCTACGAGCAGTACTTC,CASSVGAGATYEQYF
TRBJ2-1,TRBV6-1,NA,NA,TGTGCCAGCACCCTCAGGAGAGGGATCAGTGAGCAGTTCTTC,CASTLRRGISEQFF
TRBJ1-2,TRBV6-6,NA,once,TGTGCCAGCAGTTACTCGAGGGCTTCAGGGGCCTATGGCTACACCTTC,CASSYSRASGAYGYTF
TRBJ2-7,TRBV27,TRBD2,NA,TGTGCCAGCAGTTTGGTCCTAGCGGGAGCCGAGCAGTACTTC,CASSLVLAGAEQYF
TRBJ2-7,TRBV9,TRBD2,NA,TGTGCCAGCAGCGTAGCTCCCACTAGCGGGAGCGAGCAGTACTTC,CASSVAPTSGSEQYF
TRBJ2-7,TRBV19,TRBD1,NA,TGTGCCAGTAGTATGGGACAGGGTGACGAGCAGTACTTC,CASSMGQGDEQYF
TRBJ2-7,TRBV5-4,NA,NA,TGTGCCAGCAGCCCAGGGTTCGGAGACAGCTACGAGCAGTACTTC,CASSPGFGDSYEQYF
TRBJ1-1,TRBV7-8,NA,NA,TGTGCCAGCAGCCCCGTGGGGCGGGGCACTGAAGCTTTCTTT,CASSPVGRGTEAFF
TRBJ1-2,TRBV19,TRBD1,NA,TGTGCCAGTAGTATTTCGGGACAGGGGGCTATAATTGACTATGGCTACACCTTC,CASSISGQGAIIDYGYTF
TRBJ2-2,TRBV27,TRBD2,NA,TGTGCCAGCCCACCCTGCGGACTAGAAGACACCGGGGAGCTGTTTTTT,CASPPCGLEDTGELFF